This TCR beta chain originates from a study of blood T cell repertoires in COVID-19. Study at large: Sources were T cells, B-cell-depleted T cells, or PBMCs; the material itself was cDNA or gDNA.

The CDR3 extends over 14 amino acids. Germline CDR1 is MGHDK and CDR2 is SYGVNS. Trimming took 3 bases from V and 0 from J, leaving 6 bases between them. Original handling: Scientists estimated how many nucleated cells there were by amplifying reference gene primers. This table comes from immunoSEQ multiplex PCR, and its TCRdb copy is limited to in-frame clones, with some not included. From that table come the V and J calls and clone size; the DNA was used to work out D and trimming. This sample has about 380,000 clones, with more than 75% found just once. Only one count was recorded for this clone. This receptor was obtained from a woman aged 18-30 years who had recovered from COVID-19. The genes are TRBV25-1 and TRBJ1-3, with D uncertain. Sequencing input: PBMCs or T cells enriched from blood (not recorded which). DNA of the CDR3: TGTGCCAGCAGTGAGCTCAGCTCTGGAAACACCATATATTTT. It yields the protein CASSELSSGNTIYF.